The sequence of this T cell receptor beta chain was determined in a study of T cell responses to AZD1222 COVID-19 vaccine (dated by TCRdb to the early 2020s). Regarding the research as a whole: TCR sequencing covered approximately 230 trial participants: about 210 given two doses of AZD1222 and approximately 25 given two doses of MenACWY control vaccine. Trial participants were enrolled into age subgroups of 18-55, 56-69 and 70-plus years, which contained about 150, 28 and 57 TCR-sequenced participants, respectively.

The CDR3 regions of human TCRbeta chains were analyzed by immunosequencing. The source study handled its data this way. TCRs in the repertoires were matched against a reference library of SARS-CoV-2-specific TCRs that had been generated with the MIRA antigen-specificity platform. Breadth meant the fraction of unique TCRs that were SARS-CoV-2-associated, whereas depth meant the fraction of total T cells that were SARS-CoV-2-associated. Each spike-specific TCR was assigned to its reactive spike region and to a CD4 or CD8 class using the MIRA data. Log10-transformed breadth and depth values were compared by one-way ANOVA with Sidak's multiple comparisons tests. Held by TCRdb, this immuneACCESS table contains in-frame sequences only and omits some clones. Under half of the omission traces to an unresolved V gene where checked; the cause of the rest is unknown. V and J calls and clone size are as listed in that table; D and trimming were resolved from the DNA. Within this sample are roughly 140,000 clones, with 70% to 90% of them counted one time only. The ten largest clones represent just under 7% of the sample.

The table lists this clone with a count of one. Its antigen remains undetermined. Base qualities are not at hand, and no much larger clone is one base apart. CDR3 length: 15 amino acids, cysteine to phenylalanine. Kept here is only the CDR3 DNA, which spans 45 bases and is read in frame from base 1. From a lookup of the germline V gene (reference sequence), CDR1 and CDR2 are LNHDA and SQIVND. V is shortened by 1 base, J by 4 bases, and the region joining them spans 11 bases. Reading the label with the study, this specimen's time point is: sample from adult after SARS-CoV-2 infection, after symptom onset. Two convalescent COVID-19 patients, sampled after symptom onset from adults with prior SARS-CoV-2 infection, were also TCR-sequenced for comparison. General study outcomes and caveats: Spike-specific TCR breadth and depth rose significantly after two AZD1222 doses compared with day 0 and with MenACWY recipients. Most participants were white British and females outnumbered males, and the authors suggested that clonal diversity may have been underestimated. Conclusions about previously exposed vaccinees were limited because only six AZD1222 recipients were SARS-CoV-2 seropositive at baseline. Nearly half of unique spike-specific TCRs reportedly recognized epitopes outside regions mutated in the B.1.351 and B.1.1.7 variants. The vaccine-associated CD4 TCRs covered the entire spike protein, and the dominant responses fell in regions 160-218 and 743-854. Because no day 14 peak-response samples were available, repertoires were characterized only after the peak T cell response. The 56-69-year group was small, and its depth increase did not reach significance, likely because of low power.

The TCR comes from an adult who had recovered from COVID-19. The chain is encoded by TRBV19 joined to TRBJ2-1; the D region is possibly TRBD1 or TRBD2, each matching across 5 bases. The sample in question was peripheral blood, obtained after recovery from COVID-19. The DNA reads TGTGCCAGTAGTATAGGTGGGACCTTTTACAATGAGCAGTTCTTC. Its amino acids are CASSIGGTFYNEQFF.